This T cell receptor beta chain emerged from a study of blood T cell repertoires in COVID-19. The CDR3 runs 15 residues. With 0 bases removed from V and 3 bases from J, the gap between germline ends came to 12 bases. Germline V gene lookup returns CDR1 LGHDT and CDR2 YNNKEL (reference sequence). Per the original data handling: Counts of nucleated cells, estimated from reference gene primer amplification, were obtained. Only in-frame clones appear in the TCRdb table, and some are missing; sequencing was by immunoSEQ multiplex PCR. D and trimming were read from the DNA, whereas the V and J calls and clone size are those reported in that table. Found here are about 280,000 clones, 85% to 90% of them singletons; the top ten hold over 3.5%. Participants' reported clinical history set cohort assignment.

The chain links TRBV3-1 (or the pseudogene TRBV3-2) to TRBJ2-7; D might be TRBD2 (5 bases). The TCR sequence derives from a woman aged 25 to 39 with acute COVID-19. The sequenced sample was PBMCs or T cells enriched from blood (not recorded which). The CDR3, as DNA: TGTGCCAGCAGCCAAGACTGGGGAGAAGACTACGAGCAGTACTTC. Amino acids: CASSQDWGEDYEQYF.